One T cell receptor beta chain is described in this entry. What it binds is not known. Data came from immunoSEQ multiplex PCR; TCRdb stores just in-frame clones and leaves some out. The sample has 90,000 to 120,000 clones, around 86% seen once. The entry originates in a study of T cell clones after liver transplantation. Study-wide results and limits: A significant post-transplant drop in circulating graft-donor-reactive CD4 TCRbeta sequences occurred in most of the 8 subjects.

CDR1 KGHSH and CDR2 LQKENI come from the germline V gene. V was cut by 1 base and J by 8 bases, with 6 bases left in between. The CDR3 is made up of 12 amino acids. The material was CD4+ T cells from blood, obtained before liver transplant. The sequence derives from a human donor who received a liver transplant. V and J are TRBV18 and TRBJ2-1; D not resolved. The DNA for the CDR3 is TGTGCCAGCTCACCACTAAGCGATGAGCAGTTCTTC. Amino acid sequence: CASSPLSDEQFF.